These 8 T cell receptor beta chains originate from one sample sequenced in a study of tumor and adjacent non-tumor tissue in lung cancer (dated by TCRdb to 2017 to 2018). The library was generated by multiplex PCR. This sample was sequenced with an Illumina HiSeq 2500. TCRbeta libraries were constructed through three rounds of nested PCR with primers (Table S4) according to protocols modified from ARM-PCR. The public reads were reanalyzed by TCRdb: fastp trimming at Q25, MiXCR alignment, in-frame beta chains only. Rows matching on CDR3 protein sequence are summarized as one entry with the most common DNA and genes. The sample includes some 73,000 distinct CDR3 sequences, with 80% to 90% observed a single time. The ten largest make up 51% of the sample. Bulk unsorted tissue served as the source for RNA extraction, and RNA quality was assessed using a NanoDrop ND-1000 and an Agilent 2100. For the normal lung samples, distant non-tumor tissue was collected more than 3 cm away from the tumor edge.

The sample taken for sequencing was distant non-tumor lung tissue. Receptors originate from a man in his fifties or sixties with non-small cell lung cancer.

This clonotype showed up just once. A read error is possible here, since a much larger clone lies one base away. The rearrangement links TRBV5-6 to TRBJ1-5, with a tentative D call TRBD1 (7 bases). The last part of the DNA fits TRBJ2-3 better; the J call may be wrong. The CDR3 sequence is 15 residues long. CDR1 SGHDT and CDR2 YYEEEE come from the germline V gene. The CDR3 DNA is TGTGCCAGCAGAAAAATTCAGGGGGAGGTTCAGCCCCAGTATTTT. It yields the protein CASRKIQGEVQPQYF.

Comment on this clonotype: Germline and junction disagree at one end, which may indicate a read error. CDR3 nucleotide sequence: TGCACCAGCGGTCAAGAGGCGGTGTCTGGGGCCAACGTCCTGACTTTT. This translates into CTSGQEAVSGANVLTF. This chain uses TRBV4-3 with TRBJ2-6, with D perhaps matching TRBD1 or TRBD2 (5 bases each). The CDR3 covers 16 residues. CDR1 is LGHNA and CDR2 is YSLEER in the germline V gene.

To note about this clonotype: Since no conserved phenylalanine or tryptophan closes the CDR3, a read error is the likely cause. The limits of the CDR3 on the DNA are not certain, so only TCRdb's listed CDR3 is given. The CDR3 reads CASRLTGGWEIQYS. The chain couples TRBV11-3 to TRBJ2-5; the DNA was not compared with TRBD1, the D call given in the table. The CDR3 spans 14 amino acids, including both terminal residues. Germline CDR1 is SGHNT and CDR2 is YENEEA.

Comment on this clonotype: The junction departs from the called germline gene at one end, perhaps through a read error. J is TRBJ2-7 and V is TRBV6-5; the D gene could be TRBD1 or TRBD2 (6 bases each). The CDR3 consists of 16 residues. CDR1 and CDR2 (germline): MNHEY, SVGAGI. The DNA for the CDR3 is TGTGTCAGCAGTTACTCGTCTAGGGGGGTCACCTACGAACAGTACTTC. This translates into CVSSYSSRGVTYEQYF.

With respect to this clonotype: The junction and the germline gene differ at one end; a read error may be behind it. The rearrangement joins TRBV6-5 to TRBJ1-1, with D unresolved. CDR1 and CDR2 from the germline V gene are MNHEY and SVGAGI. This CDR3 is built from 16 residues. The CDR3, as DNA: TGTGCCAACATAACCCGAAGGCTACGCGGAAACACTGAAGATTTCTTT. It translates to CANITRRLRGNTEDFF.

This clonotype was seen only once. This could be a read error, since a much larger clone is one nucleotide away. J is TRBJ1-2 and V is TRBV7-9, with a weak D call TRBD1 (5 bases). V dropped 7 bases and J dropped 4 bases, with 22 bases sitting between them. There are 16 residues in the CDR3. Per the germline V gene, CDR1 is SEHNR and CDR2 is FQNEAQ (reference sequence). The CDR3 DNA follows: TGTGCCAGCACGATGGGGGTGGACGGACTCCTCTATGGCTACACCTTC. The encoded protein is CASTMGVDGLLYGYTF.

As concerns this clonotype: Here the CDR3 omits its conserved ending phenylalanine or tryptophan, so a read error is the likely source. J is TRBJ2-7 and V is TRBV11-3; D uncertain. CDR1 SGHNT and CDR2 YENEEA come from the germline V gene. The CDR3 extends over 15 amino acids. For the CDR3, the DNA is TGTGTCAGCAGCTATCGTACTGGATTAACCTACGAGCAGTACTCC. Protein: CVSSYRTGLTYEQYS.

On this clonotype: With a much larger clone just one base away, this may be a read error. This chain links TRBV4-2 with TRBJ2-1; D tentatively reads TRBD1 or TRBD2 (6 bases each). Germline assignment: CDR1 LGHNA and CDR2 YNFKEQ. This CDR3 comprises 17 residues. The CDR3: CAISQEGGGGPYNEQFF. For the CDR3, the DNA is TGTGCCATCAGCCAAGAGGGGGGTGGCGGGCCCTACAATGAGCAGTTCTTC.